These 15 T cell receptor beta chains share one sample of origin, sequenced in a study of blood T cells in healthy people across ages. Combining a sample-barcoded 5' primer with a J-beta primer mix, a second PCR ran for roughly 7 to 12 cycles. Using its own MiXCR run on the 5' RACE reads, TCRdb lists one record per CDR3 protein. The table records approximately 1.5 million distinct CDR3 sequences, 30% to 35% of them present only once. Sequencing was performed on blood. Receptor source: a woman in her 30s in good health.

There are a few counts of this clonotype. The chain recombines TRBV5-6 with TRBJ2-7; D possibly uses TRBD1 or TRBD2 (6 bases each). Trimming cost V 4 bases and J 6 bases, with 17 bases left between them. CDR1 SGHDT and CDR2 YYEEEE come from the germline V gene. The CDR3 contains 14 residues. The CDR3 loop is CASSEEGVDGEQYF. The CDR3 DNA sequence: TGTGCCAGCAGCGAGGAGGGGGTAGACGGCGAGCAGTACTTC.

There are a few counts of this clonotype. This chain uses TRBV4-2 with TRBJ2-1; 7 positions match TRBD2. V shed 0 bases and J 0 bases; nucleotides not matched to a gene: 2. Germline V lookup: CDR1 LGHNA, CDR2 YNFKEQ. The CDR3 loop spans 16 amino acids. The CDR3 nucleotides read TGTGCCAGCAGCCAAGAAGCGGGGAACTCCTACAATGAGCAGTTCTTC. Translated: CASSQEAGNSYNEQFF.

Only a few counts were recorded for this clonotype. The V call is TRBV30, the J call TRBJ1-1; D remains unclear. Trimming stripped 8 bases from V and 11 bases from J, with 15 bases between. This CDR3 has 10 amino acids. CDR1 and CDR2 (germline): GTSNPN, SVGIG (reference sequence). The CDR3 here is CAGGLVSAFF. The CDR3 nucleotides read TGTGCCGGCGGCCTAGTGTCGGCTTTCTTT.

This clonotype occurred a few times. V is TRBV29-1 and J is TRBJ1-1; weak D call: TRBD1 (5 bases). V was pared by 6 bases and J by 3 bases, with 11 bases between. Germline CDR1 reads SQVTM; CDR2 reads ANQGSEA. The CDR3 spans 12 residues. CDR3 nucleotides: TGCAGCGTGAGAGGGGCGGACACTGAAGCTTTCTTT. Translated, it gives CSVRGADTEAFF.

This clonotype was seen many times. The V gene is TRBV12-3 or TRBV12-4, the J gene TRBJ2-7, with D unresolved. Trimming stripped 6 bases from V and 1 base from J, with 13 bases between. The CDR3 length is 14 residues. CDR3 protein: CASSKNDRSYEQYF. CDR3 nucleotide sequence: TGTGCCAGCAGCAAAAACGACCGATCCTACGAGCAGTACTTC.

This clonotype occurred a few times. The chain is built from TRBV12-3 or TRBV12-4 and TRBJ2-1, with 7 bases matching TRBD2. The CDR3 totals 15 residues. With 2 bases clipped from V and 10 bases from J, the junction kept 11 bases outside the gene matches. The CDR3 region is CASSLRGGPDGEQFF. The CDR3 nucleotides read TGTGCCAGCAGTTTACGGGGAGGGCCGGATGGAGAGCAGTTCTTC.

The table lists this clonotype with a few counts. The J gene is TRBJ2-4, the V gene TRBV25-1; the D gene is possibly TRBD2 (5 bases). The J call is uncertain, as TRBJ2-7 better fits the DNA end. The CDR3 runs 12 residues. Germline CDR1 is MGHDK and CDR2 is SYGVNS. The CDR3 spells CASRDGGYEQYF. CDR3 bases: TGTGCCAGCAGAGACGGCGGGTACGAGCAGTACTTC.

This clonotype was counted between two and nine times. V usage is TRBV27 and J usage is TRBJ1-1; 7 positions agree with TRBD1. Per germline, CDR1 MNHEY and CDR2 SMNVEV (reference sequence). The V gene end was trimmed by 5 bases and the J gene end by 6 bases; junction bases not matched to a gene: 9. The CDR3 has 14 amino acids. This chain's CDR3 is CASSQAGQTSEAFF. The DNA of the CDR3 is TGTGCCAGCAGTCAAGCGGGACAGACATCTGAAGCTTTCTTT.

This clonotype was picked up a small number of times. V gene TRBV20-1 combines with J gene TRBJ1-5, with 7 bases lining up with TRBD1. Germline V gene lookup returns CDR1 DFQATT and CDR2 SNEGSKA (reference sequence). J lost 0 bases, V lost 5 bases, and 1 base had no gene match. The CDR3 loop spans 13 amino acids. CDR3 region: CSADRDSNQPQHF. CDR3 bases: TGCAGTGCTGACAGGGATAGCAATCAGCCCCAGCATTTT.

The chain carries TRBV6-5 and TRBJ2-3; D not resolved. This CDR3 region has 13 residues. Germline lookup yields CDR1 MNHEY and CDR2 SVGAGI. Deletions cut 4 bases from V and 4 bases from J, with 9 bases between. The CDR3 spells CASSFGLADTQYF. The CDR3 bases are TGTGCCAGCAGTTTTGGGCTCGCAGATACGCAGTATTTT.

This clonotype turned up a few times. This CDR3 is CASNPRDRASYSNQPQHF. The DNA for the CDR3 is TGTGCCAGCAACCCGAGGGACAGGGCCTCCTATAGCAATCAGCCCCAGCATTTT. The gene calls are TRBV6-1 and TRBJ1-5, with 9 nucleotides matching TRBD1. The CDR3 contains 18 residues. Germline values: CDR1 MNHNS, CDR2 SASEGT. J was trimmed by 0 bases and V by 7 bases; bases with no gene match: 13.

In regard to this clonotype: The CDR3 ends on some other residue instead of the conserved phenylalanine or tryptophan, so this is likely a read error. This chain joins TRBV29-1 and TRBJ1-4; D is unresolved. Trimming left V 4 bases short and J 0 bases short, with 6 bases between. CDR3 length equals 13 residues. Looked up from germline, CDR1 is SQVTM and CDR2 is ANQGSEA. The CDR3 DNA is TGCAGCGTTGCTGCTGCAACTAATGAAAAACTGTTTTTG. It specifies CSVAAATNEKLFL.

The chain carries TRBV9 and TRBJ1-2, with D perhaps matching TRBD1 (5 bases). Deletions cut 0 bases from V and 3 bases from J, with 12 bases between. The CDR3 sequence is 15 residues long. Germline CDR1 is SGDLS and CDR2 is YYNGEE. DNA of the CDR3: TGTGCCAGCAGCGTAGGGCAGGGTATGGACTATGGCTACACCTTC. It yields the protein CASSVGQGMDYGYTF. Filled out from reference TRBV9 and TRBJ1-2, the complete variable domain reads DSGVTQTPKHLITATGQRVTLRCSPRSGDLSVYWYQQSLDQGLQFLIQYYNGEERAKGNILERFSAQQFPDLHSELNLSSLELGDSALYFCASSVGQGMDYGYTFGSGTRLTVV.

The CDR3 region is CASSLTGNRNTEAFF. The CDR3 DNA is TGTGCCAGCAGTTTAACGGGGAATAGAAACACTGAAGCTTTCTTT. The chain carries TRBV28 and TRBJ1-1; D uncertain. CDR3 size: 15 residues. V lost 2 bases and J lost 2, with 12 bases in between. The germline gives CDR1 MDHEN, CDR2 SYDVKM.

CDR3 sequence: CASSAPRGGYEQYF. The CDR3 DNA sequence: TGTGCCAGCAGCGCTCCCCGGGGAGGTTACGAGCAGTACTTC. The chain links TRBV14 to TRBJ2-7, with D possibly matching TRBD2 (6 bases). V was trimmed by 5 bases and J by 4 bases, leaving 15 bases between them. The CDR3 covers 14 residues. The germline gives CDR1 SGHDN, CDR2 FVKESK.